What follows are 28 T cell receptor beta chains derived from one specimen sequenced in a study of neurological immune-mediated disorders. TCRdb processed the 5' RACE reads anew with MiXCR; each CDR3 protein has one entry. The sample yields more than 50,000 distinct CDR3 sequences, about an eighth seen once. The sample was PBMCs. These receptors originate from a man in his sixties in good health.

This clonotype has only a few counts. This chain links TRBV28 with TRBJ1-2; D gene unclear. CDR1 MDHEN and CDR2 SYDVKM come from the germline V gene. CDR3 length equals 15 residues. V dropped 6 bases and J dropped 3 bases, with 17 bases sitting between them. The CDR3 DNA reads TGTGCCAGCAGCCCGGTGGGAAGTAGAGACTATGGCTACACCTTC. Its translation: CASSPVGSRDYGYTF.

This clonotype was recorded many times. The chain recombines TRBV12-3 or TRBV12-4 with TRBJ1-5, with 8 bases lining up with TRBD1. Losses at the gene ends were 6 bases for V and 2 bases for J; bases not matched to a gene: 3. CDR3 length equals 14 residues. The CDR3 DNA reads TGTGCCAGCAGCCTACAGGGGGGCAATCAGCCCCAGCATTTT. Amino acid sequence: CASSLQGGNQPQHF.

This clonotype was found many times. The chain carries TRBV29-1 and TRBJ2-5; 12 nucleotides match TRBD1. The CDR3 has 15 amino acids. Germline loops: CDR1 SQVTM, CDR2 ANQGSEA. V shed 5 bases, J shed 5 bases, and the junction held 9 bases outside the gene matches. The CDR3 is CSVFHRDRGLETQYF. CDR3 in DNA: TGCAGCGTTTTCCACCGGGACAGGGGGCTTGAGACCCAGTACTTC.

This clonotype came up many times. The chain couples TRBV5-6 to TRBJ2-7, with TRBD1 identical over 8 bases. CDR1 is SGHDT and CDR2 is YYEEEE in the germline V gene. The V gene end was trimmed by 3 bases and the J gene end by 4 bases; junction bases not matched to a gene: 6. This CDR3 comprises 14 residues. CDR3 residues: CASSSQDRAYEQYF. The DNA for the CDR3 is TGTGCCAGCAGCTCGCAGGACAGGGCTTACGAGCAGTACTTC.

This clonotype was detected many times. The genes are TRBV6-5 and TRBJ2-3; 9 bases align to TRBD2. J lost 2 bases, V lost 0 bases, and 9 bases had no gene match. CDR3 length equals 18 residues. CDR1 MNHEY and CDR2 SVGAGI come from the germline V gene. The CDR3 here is CASSYSIPAGGPTDTQYF. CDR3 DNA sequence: TGTGCCAGCAGTTACTCGATACCAGCGGGGGGTCCCACAGATACGCAGTATTTT.

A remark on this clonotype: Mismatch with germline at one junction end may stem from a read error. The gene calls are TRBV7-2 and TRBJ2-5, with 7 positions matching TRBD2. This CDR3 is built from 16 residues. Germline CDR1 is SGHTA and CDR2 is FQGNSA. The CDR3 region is CVSSLGGLVRQETQYF. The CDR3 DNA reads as TGTGTCAGCAGCTTAGGTGGACTAGTGCGCCAAGAGACCCAGTACTTC.

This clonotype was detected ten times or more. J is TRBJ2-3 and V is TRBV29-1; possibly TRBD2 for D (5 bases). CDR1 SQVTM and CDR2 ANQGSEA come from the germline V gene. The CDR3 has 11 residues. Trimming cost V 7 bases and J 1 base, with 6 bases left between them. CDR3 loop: CSAGGTDTQYF. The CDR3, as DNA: TGCAGCGCCGGGGGCACAGATACGCAGTATTTT.

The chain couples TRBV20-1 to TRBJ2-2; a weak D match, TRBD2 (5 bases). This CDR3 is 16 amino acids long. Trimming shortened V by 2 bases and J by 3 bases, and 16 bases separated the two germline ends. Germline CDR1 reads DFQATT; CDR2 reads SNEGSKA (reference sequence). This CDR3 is CSARNRETVYTGELFF. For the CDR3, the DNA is TGCAGTGCTAGAAATAGGGAGACCGTATACACCGGGGAGCTGTTTTTT.

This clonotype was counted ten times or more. The CDR3 DNA reads TGTGCCAGCAGATCCGGGACAGGGGCCAATGAGCAGTTCTTC. It is translated as CASRSGTGANEQFF. The chain employs TRBV7-2 and TRBJ2-1, with 10 bases lining up with TRBD1. Germline V gene sequence: CDR1 SGHTA, CDR2 FQGNSA. V lost 6 bases, J lost 6 bases, and 5 bases stayed unmatched. The CDR3 consists of 14 residues. Full variable domain (rest looked up from reference TRBV7-2 and TRBJ2-1): GAGVSQSPSNKVTEKGKDVELRCDPISGHTALYWYRQSLGQGLEFLIYFQGNSAPDKSGLPSDRFSAERTGGSVSTLTIQRTQQEDSAVYLCASRSGTGANEQFFGPGTRLTVL.

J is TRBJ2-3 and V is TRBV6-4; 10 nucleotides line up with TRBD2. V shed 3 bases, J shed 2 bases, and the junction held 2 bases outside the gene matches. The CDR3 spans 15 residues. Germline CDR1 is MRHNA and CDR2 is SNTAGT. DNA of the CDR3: TGTGCCAGCAGTGAAAGCGGGGGGGTCACAGATACGCAGTATTTT. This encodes CASSESGGVTDTQYF.

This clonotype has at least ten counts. CDR3 loop: CASSQDGGGSGNTIYF. The CDR3, as DNA: TGTGCCAGCAGCCAAGATGGCGGGGGATCGGGAAACACCATATATTTT. This rearrangement joins TRBV4-2 to TRBJ1-3; D possibly corresponds to TRBD1 (5 bases). The germline V and J ends were trimmed by 0 bases and 4 bases, with 13 bases remaining between them. The CDR3 has 16 residues. CDR1 is LGHNA and CDR2 is YNFKEQ in the germline V gene.

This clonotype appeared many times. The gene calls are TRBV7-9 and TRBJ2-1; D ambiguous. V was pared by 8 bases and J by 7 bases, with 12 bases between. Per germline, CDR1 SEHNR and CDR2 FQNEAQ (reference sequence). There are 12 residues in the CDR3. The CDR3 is CASHPFGNEQFF. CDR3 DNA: TGTGCCAGCCATCCTTTTGGGAATGAGCAGTTCTTC.

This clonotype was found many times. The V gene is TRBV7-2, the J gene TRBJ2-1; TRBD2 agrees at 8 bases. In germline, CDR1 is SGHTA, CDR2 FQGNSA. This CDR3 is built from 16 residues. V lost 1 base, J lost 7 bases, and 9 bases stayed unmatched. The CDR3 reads CASSLGSSGAQNEQFF. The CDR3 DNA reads TGTGCCAGCAGCTTAGGTAGTAGCGGGGCTCAAAATGAGCAGTTCTTC.

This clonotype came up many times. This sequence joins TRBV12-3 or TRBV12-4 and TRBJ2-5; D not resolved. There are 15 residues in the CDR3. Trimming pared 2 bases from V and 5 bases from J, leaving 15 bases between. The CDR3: CASSLMYGVLETQYF. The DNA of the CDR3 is TGTGCCAGCAGTTTAATGTATGGGGTTCTGGAGACCCAGTACTTC.

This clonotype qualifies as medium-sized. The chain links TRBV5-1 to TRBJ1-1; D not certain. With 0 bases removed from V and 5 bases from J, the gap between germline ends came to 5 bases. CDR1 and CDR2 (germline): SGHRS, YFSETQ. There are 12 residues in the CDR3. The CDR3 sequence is CASSLDLTEAFF. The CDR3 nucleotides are TGCGCCAGCAGCTTGGACCTGACTGAAGCTTTCTTT.

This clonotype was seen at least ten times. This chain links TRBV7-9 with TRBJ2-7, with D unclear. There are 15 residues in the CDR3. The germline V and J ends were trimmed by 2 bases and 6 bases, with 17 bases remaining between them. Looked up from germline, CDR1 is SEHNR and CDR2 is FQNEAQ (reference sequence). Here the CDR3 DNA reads TGTGCCAGCAGCTTAAGATCGGATGTCAGTCCCGAGCAGTACTTC. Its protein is CASSLRSDVSPEQYF.

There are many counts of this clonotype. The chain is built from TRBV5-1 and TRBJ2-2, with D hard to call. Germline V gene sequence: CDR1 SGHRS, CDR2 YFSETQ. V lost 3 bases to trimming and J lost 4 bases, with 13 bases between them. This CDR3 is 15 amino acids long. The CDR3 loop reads CASSSRQGVTGELFF. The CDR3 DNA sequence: TGCGCCAGCAGCTCTCGGCAAGGCGTCACCGGGGAGCTGTTTTTT.

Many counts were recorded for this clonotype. CDR3 in DNA: TGCGCCAGCACCCCGTCCGGGGACTACAATGAGCAGTTCTTC. Its protein is CASTPSGDYNEQFF. The chain links TRBV5-1 to TRBJ2-1; D is perhaps TRBD2 (5 bases). The V and J ends lost 6 bases and 3 bases respectively, with 13 bases between them. Germline V lookup: CDR1 SGHRS, CDR2 YFSETQ. This CDR3 region has 14 residues.

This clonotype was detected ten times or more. This CDR3 is CASSWGSHPYEQYF. The CDR3 DNA reads TGTGCCAGCAGTTGGGGCAGCCACCCCTACGAGCAGTACTTC. This sequence joins TRBV28 and TRBJ2-7; possibly TRBD1 for D (5 bases). Germline values: CDR1 MDHEN, CDR2 SYDVKM. There are 14 residues in the CDR3. The V gene lost 4 bases and the J gene lost 2 bases, with 12 bases spanning the gap.

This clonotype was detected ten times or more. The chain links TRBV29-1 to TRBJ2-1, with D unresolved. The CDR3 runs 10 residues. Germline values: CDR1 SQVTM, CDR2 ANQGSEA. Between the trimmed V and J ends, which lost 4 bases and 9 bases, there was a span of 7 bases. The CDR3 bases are TGCAGCGTTGGATGGGGTGAGCAGTTCTTC. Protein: CSVGWGEQFF.

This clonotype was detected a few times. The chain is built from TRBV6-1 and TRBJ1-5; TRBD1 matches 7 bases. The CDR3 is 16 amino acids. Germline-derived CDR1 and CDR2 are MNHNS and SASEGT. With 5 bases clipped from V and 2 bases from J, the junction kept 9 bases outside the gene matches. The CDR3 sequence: CASSRHWDSRNQPQHF. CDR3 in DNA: TGTGCCAGCAGTCGACACTGGGACAGCCGCAATCAGCCCCAGCATTTT.

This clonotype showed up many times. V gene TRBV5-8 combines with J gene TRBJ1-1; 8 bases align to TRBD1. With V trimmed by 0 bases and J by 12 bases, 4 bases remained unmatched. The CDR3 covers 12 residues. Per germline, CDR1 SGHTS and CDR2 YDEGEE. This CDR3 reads CASSLADRATFF. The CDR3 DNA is TGTGCCAGCAGCTTGGCGGACAGGGCGACTTTCTTT.

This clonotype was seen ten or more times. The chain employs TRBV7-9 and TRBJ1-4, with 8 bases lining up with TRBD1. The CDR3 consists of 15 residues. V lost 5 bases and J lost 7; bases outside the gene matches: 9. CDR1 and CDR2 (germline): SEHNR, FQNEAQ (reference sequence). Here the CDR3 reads CASSGRDRRAEKLFF. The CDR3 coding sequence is TGTGCCAGCAGCGGGAGGGACAGGAGAGCTGAAAAACTGTTTTTT.

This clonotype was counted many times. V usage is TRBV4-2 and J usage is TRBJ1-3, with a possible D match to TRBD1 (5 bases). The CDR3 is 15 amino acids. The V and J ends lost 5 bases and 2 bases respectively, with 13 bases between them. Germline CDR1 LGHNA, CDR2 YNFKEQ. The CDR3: CASSEGGVTGNTIYF. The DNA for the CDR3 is TGTGCCAGCAGCGAGGGAGGGGTTACTGGAAACACCATATATTTT.

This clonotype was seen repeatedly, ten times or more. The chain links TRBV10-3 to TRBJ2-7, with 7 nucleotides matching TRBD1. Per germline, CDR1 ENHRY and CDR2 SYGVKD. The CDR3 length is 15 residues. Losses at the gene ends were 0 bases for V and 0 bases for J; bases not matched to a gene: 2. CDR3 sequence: CAISESPGGSYEQYF. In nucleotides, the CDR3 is TGTGCCATCAGTGAGTCTCCAGGGGGCTCCTACGAGCAGTACTTC.

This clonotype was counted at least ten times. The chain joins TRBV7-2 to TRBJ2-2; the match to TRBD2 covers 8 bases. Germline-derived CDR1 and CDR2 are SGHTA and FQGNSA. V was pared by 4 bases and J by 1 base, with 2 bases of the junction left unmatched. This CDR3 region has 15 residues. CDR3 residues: CASSSRGGNTGELFF. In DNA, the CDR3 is TGTGCCAGCAGCTCCCGGGGGGGGAACACCGGGGAGCTGTTTTTT.

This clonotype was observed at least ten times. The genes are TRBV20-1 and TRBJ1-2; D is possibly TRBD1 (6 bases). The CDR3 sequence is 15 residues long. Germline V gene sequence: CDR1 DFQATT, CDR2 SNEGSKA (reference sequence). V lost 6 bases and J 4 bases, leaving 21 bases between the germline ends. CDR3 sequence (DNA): TGCAGTGCCCCACAGGGTGGCAGCAGGAGCTATGGCTACACCTTC. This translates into CSAPQGGSRSYGYTF.

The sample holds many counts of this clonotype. The CDR3 here is CASRQYRDSEYQETQYF. In nucleotides, the CDR3 is TGCGCCAGCAGACAATACCGGGACAGCGAGTATCAAGAGACCCAGTACTTC. This rearrangement joins TRBV5-1 to TRBJ2-5; 7 bases are a match to TRBD1. J gave up 2 bases and V 5 bases, and 15 bases lay outside the gene matches. The CDR3 length is 17 residues. Germline CDR1 SGHRS, CDR2 YFSETQ.